The subject of this entry is one T cell receptor beta chain. Antigen unknown. At one of its ends the junction is not consistent with the germline gene, which may arise from a read error. In the same sample, other DNA sequences code for this CDR3. Per the germline V gene, CDR1 is SEHNR and CDR2 is FQNEAQ (reference sequence). The CDR3 covers 16 residues. This sample was included in a study of brain metastases from non-small cell lung cancer. Findings and limits, study-wide: Compared with primary tumors, brain metastases showed less T-cell infiltration. Metastases had sparse T cells but largely shared repertoires with primaries. T-cell clones appeared expanded in around 60% of brain metastases relative to matched primary tumors.

Assay: immunoSEQ multiplex PCR; the TCRdb copy retains only in-frame clones and omits some. The sample has around 1,600 clones, about four fifths seen once. This sequence originates from a donor at least 40 years old with non-small cell lung cancer. V is TRBV7-9 and J is TRBJ2-5, with TRBD2 as a possible D gene (7 bases). What was sequenced was tissue from a brain metastasis. The CDR3 protein is CASSLLSSGGQETQYF. In nucleotides, the CDR3 is TGTGCCAGCAGCTTACTCTCCTCGGGGGGCCAAGAGACTCAGTACTTC.